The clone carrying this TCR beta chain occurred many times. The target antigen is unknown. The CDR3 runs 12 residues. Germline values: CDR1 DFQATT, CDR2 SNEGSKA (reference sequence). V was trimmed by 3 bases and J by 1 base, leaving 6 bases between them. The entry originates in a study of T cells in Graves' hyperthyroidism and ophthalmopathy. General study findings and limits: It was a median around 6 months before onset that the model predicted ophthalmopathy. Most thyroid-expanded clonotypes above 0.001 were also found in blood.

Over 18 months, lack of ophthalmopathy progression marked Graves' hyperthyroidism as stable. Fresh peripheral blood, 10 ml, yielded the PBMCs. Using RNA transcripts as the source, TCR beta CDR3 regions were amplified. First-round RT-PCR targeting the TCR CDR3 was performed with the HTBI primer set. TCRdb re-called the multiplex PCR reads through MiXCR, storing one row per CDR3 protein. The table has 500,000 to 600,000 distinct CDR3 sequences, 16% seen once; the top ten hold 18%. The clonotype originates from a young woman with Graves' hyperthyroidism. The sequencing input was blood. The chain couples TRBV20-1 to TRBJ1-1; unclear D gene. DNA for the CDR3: TGCAGTGCTAGGTTTAGGAACACTGAAGCTTTCTTT. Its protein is CSARFRNTEAFF.